One T cell receptor (beta chain) is described in this entry. Antigen unknown. Measured with immunoSEQ multiplex PCR; TCRdb has only the in-frame clones, and not every one. The sample shows about 89,000 clones, more than 85% of them seen only once. Autoimmune disease history or systemic immunosuppression meant exclusion. The CDR3 has 16 amino acids. Trimming removed 4 bases from V and 3 bases from J; junction bases left unmatched: 7. The germline gives CDR1 MGHRA, CDR2 YSYEKL. The data belong to a study of OX40 agonist ivuxolimab in advanced cancers. Whole-study findings and limits: Nonresponders included some who also had low normalized T-cell clonal expansion.

V gene TRBV4-1 combines with J gene TRBJ2-1; 9 bases map to TRBD2. The sequencing used CD4+ or CD8+ T cells sorted from blood, collected in a trial of the OX40 agonist ivuxolimab. This TCR was sampled from an adult with an advanced solid tumor such as melanoma, head and neck, liver or kidney cancer. CDR3 sequence: CASSPNAAGGYNEQFF. The CDR3 DNA follows: TGCGCCAGCAGCCCTAACGCAGCGGGGGGCTACAATGAGCAGTTCTTC.